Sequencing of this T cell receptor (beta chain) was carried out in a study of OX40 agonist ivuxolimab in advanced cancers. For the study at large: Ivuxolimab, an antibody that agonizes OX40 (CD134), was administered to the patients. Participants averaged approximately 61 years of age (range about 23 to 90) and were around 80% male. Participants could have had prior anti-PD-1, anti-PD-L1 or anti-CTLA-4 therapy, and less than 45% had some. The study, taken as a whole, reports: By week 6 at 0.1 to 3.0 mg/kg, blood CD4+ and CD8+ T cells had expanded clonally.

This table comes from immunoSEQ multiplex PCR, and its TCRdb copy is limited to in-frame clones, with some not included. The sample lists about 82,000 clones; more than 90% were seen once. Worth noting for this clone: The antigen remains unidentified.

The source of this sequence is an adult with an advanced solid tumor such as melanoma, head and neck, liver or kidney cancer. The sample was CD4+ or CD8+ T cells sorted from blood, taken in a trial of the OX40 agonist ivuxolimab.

Here the CDR3 reads CASSSGGEGYNEQFF. CDR3 sequence (DNA): TGCGCCAGCAGCTCGGGGGGAGAGGGATACAATGAGCAGTTCTTC. The chain is built from TRBV5-1 and TRBJ2-1, with 7 positions matching TRBD2. Unmatched junction bases numbered 7, after V lost 3 bases and J lost 4 bases. Looked up from germline, CDR1 is SGHRS and CDR2 is YFSETQ. The CDR3 loop spans 15 amino acids.